This is a list of T cell receptor beta chains from one sample in a study of cytomegalovirus exposure and HLA in healthy donors. The data were produced by immunoSEQ multiplex PCR, yet TCRdb's version contains in-frame clones alone and is incomplete. This sample has approximately 180,000 clones, with around 84% found just once. The sequenced sample consisted of PBMCs. Receptors originate from a woman younger than 30 in good health and CMV-seronegative. Each CDR3 is given with its conserved first and last residue. Each record gives: J gene, D gene, V gene, clone size, CDR3 protein, CDR3 DNA. D genes are given only for firm matches. The listing skips clone size in some rows; elsewhere it reads once, few, many or a size class.

>TRBJ2-6|.|TRBV19|.
CASTEAGQWVAGANVLTF
TGTGCCAGTACCGAGGCGGGACAGTGGGTTGCTGGGGCCAACGTCCTGACTTTC
>TRBJ1-2|.|TRBV6-5|.
CASTNGGFYGYTF
TGTGCCAGCACCAACGGGGGGTTCTATGGCTACACCTTC
>TRBJ2-5|TRBD2|TRBV7-2|.
CASSFSGTSGRAMETQYF
TGTGCCAGCAGCTTCTCCGGGACTAGCGGGAGGGCCATGGAGACCCAGTACTTC
>TRBJ2-7|.|TRBV5-1|.
CASSTSAASYEQYF
TGCGCCAGCAGCACGAGCGCAGCCTCCTACGAGCAGTACTTC
>TRBJ2-3|.|TRBV11-3|.
CASSPPGHPNTDTQYF
TGTGCCAGCAGCCCCCCCGGACACCCAAACACAGATACGCAGTATTTT
>TRBJ2-7|TRBD1|TRBV11-2|.
CASSLDRQGKGHHEQYF
TGTGCCAGCAGCTTAGACCGACAGGGGAAAGGACACCACGAGCAGTACTTC
>TRBJ1-2|TRBD1|TRBV27|.
CASRPRGGVYGYTF
TGTGCCAGCAGACCAAGAGGGGGCGTCTATGGCTACACCTTC
>TRBJ2-5|.|TRBV7-2|.
CASSLAGIGGETQYF
TGTGCCAGCAGCTTAGCCGGAATCGGGGGAGAGACCCAGTACTTC
>TRBJ2-7|.|TRBV30|.
CAWGRRAEQYF
TGTGCCTGGGGCCGCAGGGCGGAGCAGTACTTC
>TRBJ2-7|.|TRBV30|.
CAWTLSYEQYF
TGTGCCTGGACACTAAGCTACGAGCAGTACTTC
>TRBJ2-5|TRBD2|TRBV4-1|once
CASSQDLTGGWETQYF
TGCGCCAGCAGCCAAGATCTTACGGGAGGGTGGGAGACCCAGTACTTC
>TRBJ2-7|TRBD2|TRBV28|.
CASRRGGSYEQYF
TGTGCCAGCAGGCGGGGGGGTTCCTACGAGCAGTACTTC
>TRBJ1-4|.|TRBV5-1|few
CASSFAPQAGEKLFF
TGCGCCAGCAGCTTCGCTCCACAGGCGGGGGAAAAACTGTTTTTT
>TRBJ1-1|.|TRBV11-2|few
CASSGDITNTEAFF
TGTGCCAGCAGCGGGGACATTACGAACACTGAAGCTTTCTTT